These 13 T cell receptor beta chains were sequenced from one sample in a study of T cell repertoires in cytomegalovirus infection. MiXCR, run by TCRdb on the reads, gives a single entry per CDR3 protein. The data contain some 800,000 distinct CDR3 sequences, around 29% of them singletons. The antigens for these receptors are not known. Sequences were derived from cultured CD8+ T cells from PBMCs, sampled from culture after CMV antigen stimulation. These receptors all come from a human donor in good health (CMV status not recorded). Some clones in this sample may be carry-over from other donors' samples.

This clonotype came up a few times. The chain employs TRBV7-2 and TRBJ2-2, with TRBD2 matching over 15 bases. With 5 bases clipped from V and 2 bases from J, the junction kept 9 bases outside the gene matches. Germline lookup yields CDR1 SGHTA and CDR2 FQGNSA. The CDR3 spans 19 residues. CDR3 nucleotides: TGTGCCAGCAGCGGGGGACTAGCGGGGGGCCTCCGAAACACCGGGGAGCTGTTTTTT. Amino acid sequence: CASSGGLAGGLRNTGELFF.

CDR3: CASSLGGGQDLSGYTF. Written as DNA, the CDR3 is TGTGCCAGCAGCTTGGGGGGGGGACAGGACCTTTCTGGCTACACCTTC. The chain links TRBV7-6 to TRBJ1-2; 8 bases map to TRBD1. The CDR3 runs to 16 residues. The germline gives CDR1 SGHVS, CDR2 FNYEAQ. Trimming at V came to 3 bases and at J to 7 bases, leaving 13 bases not matched to a gene.

This clonotype came up many times. This chain connects TRBV7-6 to TRBJ2-7; possibly TRBD1 for D (5 bases). There are 14 residues in the CDR3. Germline V gives CDR1 SGHVS, CDR2 FNYEAQ. V lost 3 bases and J 4 bases, leaving 13 bases between the germline ends. CDR3 in DNA: TGTGCCAGCAGCTTGGGTCAGGGCACATACGAGCAGTACTTC. Its protein product is CASSLGQGTYEQYF.

In its sample, this clonotype was seen many times. The V and J genes are TRBV7-9 and TRBJ1-6, with TRBD1 matching over 10 bases. Germline trimming cut 1 base from V and 10 bases from J; bases unmatched to any gene: 1. The CDR3 covers 14 residues. Germline V gives CDR1 SEHNR, CDR2 FQNEAQ (reference sequence). The CDR3 is CASSLGTGGSPLHF. The DNA of the CDR3 is TGTGCCAGCAGCTTAGGGACAGGGGGATCACCCCTCCACTTT.

In its sample, this clonotype was seen a few times. The chain employs TRBV7-9 and TRBJ2-3; 7 positions match TRBD2. Germline V gene lookup returns CDR1 SEHNR and CDR2 FQNEAQ (reference sequence). This CDR3 is built from 13 residues. With V trimmed by 11 bases and J by 0 bases, 5 bases remained unmatched. CDR3 sequence (DNA): TGTGCCGGTTGGACTAGAAGCACAGATACGCAGTATTTT. Residues: CAGWTRSTDTQYF. Complete variable domain (other parts from reference TRBV7-9 and TRBJ2-3): DTGVSQNPRHKITKRGQNVTFRCDPISEHNRLYWYRQTLGQGPEFLTYFQNEAQLEKSRLLSDRFSAERPKGSFSTLEIQRTEQGDSAMYLCAGWTRSTDTQYFGPGTRLTVL.

The CDR3 is CASSFFRDMNTEAFF. The CDR3 DNA follows: TGTGCCAGCAGTTTCTTCAGGGACATGAACACTGAAGCTTTCTTT. V is TRBV28 and J is TRBJ1-1, with a tentative D call TRBD1 (6 bases). Germline V gene sequence: CDR1 MDHEN, CDR2 SYDVKM. The CDR3 sequence is 15 residues long. V was shortened by 3 bases and J by 0 bases, with 11 bases between the two germline ends. Supplemented by reference TRBV28 and TRBJ1-1, the full variable domain reads DVKVTQSSRYLVKRTGEKVFLECVQDMDHENMFWYRQDPGLGLRLIYFSYDVKMKEKGDIPEGYSVSREKKERFSLILESASTNQTSMYLCASSFFRDMNTEAFFGQGTRLTVV.

This clonotype was recorded a few times. The rearrangement joins TRBV28 to TRBJ2-7; D not certain. The CDR3 contains 13 residues. CDR1 and CDR2 (germline): MDHEN, SYDVKM. Trimming stripped 5 bases from V and 6 bases from J, with 14 bases between. Written as DNA, the CDR3 is TGTGCCAGCAGTCCCGAGACATGGTTCGAGCAGTACGTC. This encodes CASSPETWFEQYV.

CDR3 coding DNA: TGTGCCAGCAGCGCACGACAGGGTAACACTGAAGCTTTCTTT. Translation: CASSARQGNTEAFF. The chain couples TRBV7-8 to TRBJ1-1; 7 nucleotides agree with TRBD1. The CDR3 totals 14 residues. The J segment lost 2 bases and the V segment lost 5 bases, leaving 5 bases of the junction unmatched. Germline V lookup: CDR1 SGHVS, CDR2 FQNEAQ.

This clonotype came up a few times. This chain uses TRBV7-9 with TRBJ1-2; 7 nucleotides line up with TRBD1. Germline lookup yields CDR1 SEHNR and CDR2 FQNEAQ (reference sequence). The CDR3 is 15 amino acids. The V and J ends lost 5 bases and 8 bases, in that order; junction bases with no gene match: 14. The CDR3 nucleotides read TGTGCCAGCAGCCCGAGTGGTGACAGGGAGAACGGCTACACCTTC. Protein sequence: CASSPSGDRENGYTF.

V is TRBV25-1 and J is TRBJ1-2; possible D gene TRBD1, 6 bases. The CDR3 is 15 residues long. The V end lost 0 bases, the J end lost 4 bases, and 12 bases lay between the germline ends. Germline CDR1 is MGHDK and CDR2 is SYGVNS. The CDR3: CASSEYEQGTYGYTF. The CDR3 DNA reads TGTGCCAGCAGTGAATATGAACAGGGAACCTATGGCTACACCTTC.

This clonotype was picked up a small number of times. The CDR3 region is CSVTDRDPLGANVLTF. The CDR3, as DNA: TGCAGCGTAACGGACAGGGACCCTTTGGGGGCCAACGTCCTGACTTTC. The chain joins TRBV29-1 to TRBJ2-6, with 8 bases identical to TRBD1. Germline V lookup: CDR1 SQVTM, CDR2 ANQGSEA. The CDR3 is 16 residues long. The ends lost 6 bases at V and 4 bases at J; junction bases unmatched: 11.

This rearrangement joins TRBV27 to TRBJ2-1; 7 bases fit TRBD1. The CDR3 consists of 17 residues. Germline-derived CDR1 and CDR2 are MNHEY and SMNVEV (reference sequence). With 5 bases clipped from V and 1 base from J, the junction kept 11 bases outside the gene matches. The chain's CDR3 is CASSHRDSTNSYNEQFF. DNA for the CDR3: TGTGCCAGCAGTCACCGGGACAGCACCAATTCCTACAATGAGCAGTTCTTC.

This chain joins TRBV20-1 and TRBJ2-7; D not resolved. The CDR3 length is 11 residues. CDR1 and CDR2 from the germline V gene are DFQATT and SNEGSKA (reference sequence). Trimming pared 1 base from V and 3 bases from J, leaving 4 bases between. The DNA of the CDR3 is TGCAGTGCTAGAGCTTTCTACGAGCAGTACTTC. Protein product: CSARAFYEQYF.